The 9 T cell receptor beta chains below were found in one sample sequenced in a study of T cell responses to AZD1222 COVID-19 vaccine. TCRdb's copy holds only in-frame clones and misses some; the assay was immunoSEQ multiplex PCR. This table holds 90,000 to 120,000 clones, 92% found once. The sample was peripheral blood, taken on day 0 of AZD1222 vaccination. The receptors shown here come from an adult in good health.

The chain recombines TRBV29-1 with TRBJ2-7, with no clear D. The germline CDR1 and CDR2 sequences are SQVTM and ANQGSEA. V lost 8 bases, J lost 3 bases, and 8 bases lay in between. There are 10 residues in the CDR3. As DNA, the CDR3 is TGCAGCCTTTGGGGCTACGAGCAGTACTTC. This codes for CSLWGYEQYF.

The rearrangement joins TRBV6-5 to TRBJ2-7; D unresolved. Trimming took 4 bases from V and 7 from J, leaving 17 bases between them. CDR3 length: 14 amino acids. Per germline, CDR1 MNHEY and CDR2 SVGAGI. The CDR3 nucleotides read TGTGCCAGCAGTTTTTTTGGGAAAAAAGGGGAGCAGTACTTC. Translating gives CASSFFGKKGEQYF.

Note on this clone: Other nucleotide sequences in the sample specify the same CDR3. The chain carries TRBV28 and TRBJ2-3; no clear D. Trimming cost V 3 bases and J 1 base, with 8 bases left between them. Germline lookup yields CDR1 MDHEN and CDR2 SYDVKM. The CDR3 spans 14 residues. DNA for the CDR3: TGTGCCAGCAGTTTCTTGGCTGGCACAGATACGCAGTATTTT. Its protein is CASSFLAGTDTQYF.

The V gene is TRBV5-1, the J gene TRBJ2-7; D is uncertain. Germline V lookup: CDR1 SGHRS, CDR2 YFSETQ. Deletions cut 10 bases from V and 5 bases from J, with 16 bases between. The CDR3 length is 12 residues. In DNA form, the CDR3 reads TGCGCCGATCCACCACGGCCCAACGAGCAGTACTTC. Its protein is CADPPRPNEQYF.

This clone was picked up a small number of times. The V and J genes are TRBV6-5 and TRBJ1-2; D gene unclear. CDR3 length: 14 amino acids. V lost 3 bases and J lost 0, with 8 bases in between. Germline V gene sequence: CDR1 MNHEY, CDR2 SVGAGI. Here the CDR3 reads CASSYGVSNYGYTF. In DNA form, the CDR3 reads TGTGCCAGCAGTTATGGGGTTTCTAACTATGGCTACACCTTC.

V and J are TRBV19 and TRBJ2-4; 13 positions match TRBD2. This CDR3 has 20 amino acids. Germline V CDR1 and CDR2: LNHDA, SQIVND (reference sequence). Trimming cost V 0 bases and J 0 bases; bases outside gene matches: 8. CDR3 sequence: CASSIEGPGLAGLAKNIQYF. The CDR3 DNA is TGTGCCAGTAGTATAGAAGGCCCGGGACTAGCGGGACTAGCCAAAAACATTCAGTACTTC.

This rearrangement joins TRBV19 to TRBJ1-5; D uncertain. Germline assignment: CDR1 LNHDA and CDR2 SQIVND (reference sequence). V lost 6 bases and J lost 5, with 11 bases in between. This CDR3 has 13 residues. DNA of the CDR3: TGTGCCAGTAGAAGAAACGGGTATCAGCCCCAGCATTTT. Amino acid sequence: CASRRNGYQPQHF.

CDR3 in amino acids: CASSFGEVGNEQFF. The CDR3 nucleotides read TGTGCCAGCAGCTTTGGGGAGGTCGGGAATGAGCAGTTCTTC. This rearrangement joins TRBV7-9 to TRBJ2-1, with D tentatively TRBD2 (6 bases). The CDR3 contains 14 residues. Trimming shortened V by 3 bases and J by 7 bases, and 13 bases separated the two germline ends. The V gene's germline CDR1 is SEHNR and CDR2 FQNEAQ (reference sequence).

The chain uses TRBV5-4 and TRBJ2-2, with 7 bases that match TRBD1. Germline-derived CDR1 and CDR2 are SGHNT and YYREEE (reference sequence). The V gene end was trimmed by 0 bases and the J gene end by 4 bases; junction bases not matched to a gene: 6. The CDR3 is 16 residues long. Here the CDR3 DNA reads TGTGCCAGCAGCTTGGCCGGGACAGTCCTCACCGGGGAGCTGTTTTTT. As protein: CASSLAGTVLTGELFF.